One sample yielded the 14 T cell receptor beta chains listed below, sequenced in a study of sequential checkpoint blockade in melanoma. Specified treatment: randomized to nivolumab then ipilimumab (arm A) or the reverse (arm B). Assay: immunoSEQ multiplex PCR; the TCRdb copy retains only in-frame clones and omits some. The sample has 2,500 to 3,500 clones, roughly 30% seen once; the top ten hold around 11%. The specimen comprised tumor tissue (inferred from file names), sampled from a patient given nivolumab and ipilimumab in sequence. The receptors derive from a human donor with melanoma.

The V and J genes are TRBV6-7 and TRBJ2-5, with no clear D. Being an ORF, TRBV6-7 has a function that is uncertain. The germline V and J ends were trimmed by 2 bases and 5 bases, with 3 bases remaining between them. The CDR3 runs 11 residues. The CDR3 reads CASSYGETQYF. For the CDR3, the DNA is TGTGCCAGCAGTTACGGGGAGACCCAGTACTTC.

V usage is TRBV6-8 and J usage is TRBJ1-5, with D hard to call. The germline gives CDR1 MNHGY, CDR2 SAAAGT. The CDR3 is 15 residues long. V was shortened by 5 bases and J by 3 bases, with 14 bases between the two germline ends. The CDR3: CASSRNSLANQPQHF. CDR3 in DNA: TGTGCCAGCAGTAGAAACAGCCTTGCCAATCAGCCCCAGCATTTT.

This clone is judged large. The V call is TRBV6-8, the J call TRBJ1-5, with D perhaps matching TRBD1 (6 bases). Trimming removed 5 bases at V and 3 bases at J, with 11 bases between. The CDR3 runs 14 residues. The germline V gene has CDR1 MNHGY and CDR2 SAAAGT. The chain's CDR3 is CASSAGTYNQPQHF. DNA for the CDR3: TGTGCCAGCAGTGCCGGGACATACAATCAGCCCCAGCATTTT.

This clone appeared a few times. V and J are TRBV28 and TRBJ2-1; 10 positions agree with TRBD1. The V gene's germline CDR1 is MDHEN and CDR2 SYDVKM. The CDR3 spans 14 residues. Germline trimming cut 6 bases from V and 4 bases from J; bases unmatched to any gene: 3. The CDR3 DNA is TGTGCCAGCAGGACAGGGGGCCCATACAATGAGCAGTTCTTC. It codes for CASRTGGPYNEQFF.

Judged by abundance, this clone is medium-sized (0.01 to 0.1%). CDR3 loop: CASSLTGGRTEAFF. CDR3 nucleotides: TGTGCCAGCAGCCTTACCGGGGGGCGAACTGAAGCTTTCTTT. The chain couples TRBV11-3 to TRBJ1-1; D is perhaps TRBD1 (6 bases). Germline loops: CDR1 SGHNT, CDR2 YENEEA. This CDR3 is built from 14 residues. V shed 5 bases and J shed 5 bases, with 15 bases lying between them.

The chain recombines TRBV19 with TRBJ1-2; 10 bases match TRBD1. From germline, CDR1 is LNHDA and CDR2 SQIVND (reference sequence). The trim removed 5 bases at V and 8 bases at J, leaving 11 bases unmatched. The CDR3 spans 15 residues. CDR3 sequence reads: CASSSGTGEGGGYTF. The CDR3 DNA is TGTGCCAGTAGTTCCGGGACAGGGGAGGGAGGAGGCTACACCTTC.

V gene TRBV10-3 combines with J gene TRBJ2-7; TRBD1 aligns across 9 bases. The CDR3 length is 12 residues. Germline V CDR1 and CDR2: ENHRY, SYGVKD. V gave up 10 bases and J gave up 6 bases; unmatched junction bases: 7. CDR3 nucleotides: TGTGCCACCGGGACAGGGTACGGCGAGCAGTACTTC. This translates into CATGTGYGEQYF.

This clone was counted between two and nine times. The genes are TRBV6-8 and TRBJ2-2; 8 bases fit TRBD1. Losses at the gene ends were 0 bases for V and 3 bases for J; bases not matched to a gene: 9. The CDR3 consists of 18 residues. Germline V gene lookup returns CDR1 MNHGY and CDR2 SAAAGT. CDR3 protein: CASSYSPMQGADTGELFF. The CDR3 DNA follows: TGTGCCAGCAGTTACTCACCCATGCAGGGGGCAGACACCGGGGAGCTGTTTTTT.

This clone was seen only a few times. The chain employs TRBV11-3 and TRBJ1-2; perhaps TRBD1 as D (5 bases). The CDR3 loop spans 15 amino acids. The V gene lost 5 bases and the J gene lost 4 bases, with 17 bases spanning the gap. From germline, CDR1 is SGHNT and CDR2 YENEEA. CDR3 nucleotides: TGTGCCAGCAGCCTAACCTCCGGGACGGTCTATGGCTACACCTTC. It yields the protein CASSLTSGTVYGYTF.

Judged by abundance, this clone is large. The chain is built from TRBV6-8 and TRBJ1-1, with D perhaps TRBD1 (5 bases). Between the trimmed V and J ends, which lost 7 bases and 3 bases, there was a span of 21 bases. The CDR3 contains 16 residues. Germline V lookup: CDR1 MNHGY, CDR2 SAAAGT. The DNA for the CDR3 is TGTGCCAGCACCGGACAAGGTGGGGATGAGTACACTGAAGCTTTCTTT. As protein: CASTGQGGDEYTEAFF.

This clone is medium-sized (0.01 to 0.1%) within its sample. The chain carries TRBV6-8 and TRBJ2-7, with D perhaps TRBD2 (6 bases). The CDR3 totals 14 residues. Trimming removed 2 bases at V and 3 bases at J, with 11 bases between. Germline values: CDR1 MNHGY, CDR2 SAAAGT. The CDR3: CASSYRRGDYEQYF. The CDR3 bases are TGTGCCAGCAGTTACCGTCGCGGGGACTACGAGCAGTACTTC.

J is TRBJ2-7 and V is TRBV11-3; D is perhaps TRBD2 (6 bases). Trimming shortened V by 5 bases and J by 1 base, and 15 bases separated the two germline ends. The CDR3 is 15 amino acids. Germline V gene data show CDR1 as SGHNT and CDR2 as YENEEA. Here the CDR3 reads CASSLGGARSYEQYF. CDR3 nucleotides: TGTGCCAGCAGCCTCGGAGGGGCGAGGTCCTACGAGCAGTACTTC.

This clone was seen a single time. This sequence joins TRBV19 and TRBJ1-5; 7 nucleotides match TRBD1. The trim removed 9 bases at V and 5 bases at J, leaving 7 bases unmatched. The CDR3 has 13 amino acids. CDR1 LNHDA and CDR2 SQIVND come from the germline V gene (reference sequence). CDR3 region: CASDREPYQPQHF. The CDR3 DNA follows: TGTGCCAGCGACAGGGAGCCCTATCAGCCCCAGCATTTT.

The chain employs TRBV29-1 and TRBJ1-1; tentative D call: TRBD1 (5 bases). CDR1 is SQVTM, CDR2 ANQGSEA, per germline. V lost 3 bases and J lost 7, with 12 bases in between. The CDR3 totals 12 residues. The CDR3 reads CSVETMTVEAFF. CDR3 nucleotide sequence: TGCAGCGTTGAGACCATGACAGTTGAAGCTTTCTTT.